The following is a T cell receptor beta chain sequence with its context. Clones were sequenced by immunoSEQ multiplex PCR, and TCRdb holds only the in-frame ones, with some missing. The sample contains nearly 60,000 clones, around 90% of which appear only once. Trimming stripped 3 bases from V and 0 bases from J, with 16 bases between. Per the germline V gene, CDR1 is LGHDT and CDR2 is YNNKEL (reference sequence). This CDR3 has 17 amino acids. This specimen comes from a study of blood T cell repertoires in COVID-19. V and J are TRBV3-1 (or the pseudogene TRBV3-2) and TRBJ2-3, with D perhaps matching TRBD1 (5 bases). Material: peripheral blood. The clonotype originates from a man in his fifties or sixties with active COVID-19. The CDR3 sequence is CASSQLKGQTSTDTQYF. The DNA for the CDR3 is TGTGCCAGCAGCCAGCTCAAGGGGCAGACTAGCACAGATACGCAGTATTTT.